This T cell receptor (beta chain) derives from a study of graft-versus-host responses after intestinal transplantation. As to this clone: The antigen remains unidentified.

This table comes from immunoSEQ multiplex PCR, and its TCRdb copy is limited to in-frame clones, with some not included. This sample has 35,000 to 45,000 clones, with roughly 94% found just once. This TCR was recovered from a human donor who was the organ donor for an intestinal transplant. The sample in question was unstimulated CD4+ T cells sorted from spleen or lymph node cells, obtained before transplant.

CDR3 region: CASSQPGQGFGYGYTF. The CDR3 DNA follows: TGTGCCAGCAGCCAACCGGGACAGGGGTTCGGCTATGGCTACACCTTC. J is TRBJ1-2 and V is TRBV4-2; 10 bases line up with TRBD1. J lost 4 bases, V lost 2 bases, and 7 bases had no gene match. The CDR3 consists of 16 residues. Germline V gene data show CDR1 as LGHNA and CDR2 as YNFKEQ.